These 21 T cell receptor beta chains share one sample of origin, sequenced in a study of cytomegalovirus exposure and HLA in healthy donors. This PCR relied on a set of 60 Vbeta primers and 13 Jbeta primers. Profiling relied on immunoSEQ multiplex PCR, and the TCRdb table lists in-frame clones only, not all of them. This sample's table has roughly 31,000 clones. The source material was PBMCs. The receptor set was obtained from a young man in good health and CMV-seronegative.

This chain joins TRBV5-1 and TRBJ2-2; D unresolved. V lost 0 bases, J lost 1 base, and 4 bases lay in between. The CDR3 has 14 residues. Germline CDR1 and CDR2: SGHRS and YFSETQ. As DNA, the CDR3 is TGCGCCAGCAGCTTGGACGGGAACACCGGGGAGCTGTTTTTT. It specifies CASSLDGNTGELFF.

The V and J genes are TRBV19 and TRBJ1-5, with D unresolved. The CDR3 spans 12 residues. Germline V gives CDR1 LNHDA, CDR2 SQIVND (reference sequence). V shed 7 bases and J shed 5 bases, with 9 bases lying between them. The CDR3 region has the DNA TGTGCCAGTACAAATCGGGATCAGCCCCAGCATTTT. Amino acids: CASTNRDQPQHF. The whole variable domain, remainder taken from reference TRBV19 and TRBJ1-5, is DGGITQSPKYLFRKEGQNVTLSCEQNLNHDAMYWYRQDPGQGLRLIYYSQIVNDFQKGDIAEGYSVSREKKESFPLTVTSAQKNPTAFYLCASTNRDQPQHFGDGTRLSIL.

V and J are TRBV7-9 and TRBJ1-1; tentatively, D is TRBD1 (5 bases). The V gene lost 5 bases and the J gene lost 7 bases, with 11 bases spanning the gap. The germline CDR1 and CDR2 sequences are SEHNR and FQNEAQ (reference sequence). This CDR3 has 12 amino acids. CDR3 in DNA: TGTGCCAGCAGCGCACGGGGGGTTGAAGCTTTCTTT. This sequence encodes CASSARGVEAFF.

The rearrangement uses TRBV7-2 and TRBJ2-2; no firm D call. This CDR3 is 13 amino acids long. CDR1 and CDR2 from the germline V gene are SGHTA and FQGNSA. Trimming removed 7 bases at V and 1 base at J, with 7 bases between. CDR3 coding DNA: TGTGCCAGCACCCCAGTGAACACCGGGGAGCTGTTTTTT. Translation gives CASTPVNTGELFF.

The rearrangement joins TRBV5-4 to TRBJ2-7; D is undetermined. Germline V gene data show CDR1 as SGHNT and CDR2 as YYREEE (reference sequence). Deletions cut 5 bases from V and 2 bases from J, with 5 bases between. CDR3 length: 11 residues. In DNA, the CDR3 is TGTGCCAGCAGTTCAACCTACGAGCAGTACTTC. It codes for CASSSTYEQYF.

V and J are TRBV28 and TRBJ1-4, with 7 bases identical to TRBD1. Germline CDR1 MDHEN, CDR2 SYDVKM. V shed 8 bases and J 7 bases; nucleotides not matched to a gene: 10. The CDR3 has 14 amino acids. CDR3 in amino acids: CASGSQGGSEKLFF. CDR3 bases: TGTGCCAGCGGATCCCAAGGGGGCAGTGAAAAACTGTTTTTT.

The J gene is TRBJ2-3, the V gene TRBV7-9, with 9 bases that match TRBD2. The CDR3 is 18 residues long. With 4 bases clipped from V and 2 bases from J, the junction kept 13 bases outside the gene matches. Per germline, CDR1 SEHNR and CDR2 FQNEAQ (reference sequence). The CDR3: CASSSPRLAGGPTDTQYF. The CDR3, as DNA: TGTGCCAGCAGCTCCCCGCGGCTGGCGGGGGGGCCCACAGATACGCAGTATTTT.

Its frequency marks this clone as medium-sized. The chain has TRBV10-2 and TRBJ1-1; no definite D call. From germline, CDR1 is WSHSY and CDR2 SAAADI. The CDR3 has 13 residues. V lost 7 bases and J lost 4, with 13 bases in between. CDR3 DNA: TGCGCCAGCAAAGCGGACCAGGCCACTGAAGCTTTCTTT. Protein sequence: CASKADQATEAFF.

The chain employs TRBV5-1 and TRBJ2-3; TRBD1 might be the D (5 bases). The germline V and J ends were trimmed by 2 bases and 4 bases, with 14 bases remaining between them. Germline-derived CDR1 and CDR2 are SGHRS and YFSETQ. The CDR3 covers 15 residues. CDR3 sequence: CASSFAQGGADTQYF. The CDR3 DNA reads TGCGCCAGCAGCTTTGCCCAGGGTGGGGCAGATACGCAGTATTTT.

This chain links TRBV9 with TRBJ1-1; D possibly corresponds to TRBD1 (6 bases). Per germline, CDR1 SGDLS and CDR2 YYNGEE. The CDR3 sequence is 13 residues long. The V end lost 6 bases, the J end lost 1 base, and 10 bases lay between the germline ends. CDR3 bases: TGTGCCAGCACTCAGGGGCCGAACACTGAAGCTTTCTTT. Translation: CASTQGPNTEAFF.

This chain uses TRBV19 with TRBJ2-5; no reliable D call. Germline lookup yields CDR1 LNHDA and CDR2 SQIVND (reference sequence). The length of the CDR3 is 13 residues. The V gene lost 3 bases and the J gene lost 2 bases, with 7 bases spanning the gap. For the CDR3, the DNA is TGTGCCAGTAGTATCACAGAACAAGAGACCCAGTACTTC. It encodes CASSITEQETQYF.

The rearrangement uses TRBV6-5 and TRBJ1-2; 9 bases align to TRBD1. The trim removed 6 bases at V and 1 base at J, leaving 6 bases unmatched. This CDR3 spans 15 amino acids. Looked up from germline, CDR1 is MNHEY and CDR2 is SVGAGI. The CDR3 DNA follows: TGTGCCAGCAGGCCGCCGGGACAGGGTAACTATGGCTACACCTTC. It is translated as CASRPPGQGNYGYTF.

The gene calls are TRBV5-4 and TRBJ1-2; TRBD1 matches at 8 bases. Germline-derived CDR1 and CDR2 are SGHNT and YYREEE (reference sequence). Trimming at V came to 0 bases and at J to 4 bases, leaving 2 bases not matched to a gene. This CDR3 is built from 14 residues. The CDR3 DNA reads TGTGCCAGCAGCTTGGGGGACAGGACCTATGGCTACACCTTC. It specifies CASSLGDRTYGYTF.

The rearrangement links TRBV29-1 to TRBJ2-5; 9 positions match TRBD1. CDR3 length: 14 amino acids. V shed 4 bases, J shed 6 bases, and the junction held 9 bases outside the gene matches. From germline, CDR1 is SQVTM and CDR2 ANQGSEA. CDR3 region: CSVGGTGIDKTQYF. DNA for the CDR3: TGCAGCGTTGGGGGGACAGGGATTGACAAGACCCAGTACTTC.

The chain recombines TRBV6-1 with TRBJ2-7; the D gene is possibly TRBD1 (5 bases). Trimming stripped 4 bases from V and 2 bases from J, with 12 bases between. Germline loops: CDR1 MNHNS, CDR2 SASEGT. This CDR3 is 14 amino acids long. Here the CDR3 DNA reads TGTGCCAGCAGTGGGAGACACAGGACCTACGAGCAGTACTTC. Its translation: CASSGRHRTYEQYF.

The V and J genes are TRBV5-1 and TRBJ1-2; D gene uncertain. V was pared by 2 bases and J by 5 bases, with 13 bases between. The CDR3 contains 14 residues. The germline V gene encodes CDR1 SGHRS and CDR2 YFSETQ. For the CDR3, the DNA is TGCGCCAGCAGCTTAAAGCTAGACTCATATGGCTACACCTTC. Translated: CASSLKLDSYGYTF.

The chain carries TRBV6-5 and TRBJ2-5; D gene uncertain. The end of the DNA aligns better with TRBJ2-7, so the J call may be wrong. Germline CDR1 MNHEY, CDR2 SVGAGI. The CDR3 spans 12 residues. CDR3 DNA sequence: TGTGCCAGCAGCCCAACCCCCTACGAGCAGTACTTC. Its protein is CASSPTPYEQYF.

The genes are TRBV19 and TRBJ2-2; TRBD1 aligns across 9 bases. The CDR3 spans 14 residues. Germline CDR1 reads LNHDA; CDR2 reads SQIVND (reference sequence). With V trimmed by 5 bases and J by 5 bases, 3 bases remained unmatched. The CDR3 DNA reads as TGTGCCAGTAGTGTCGACAGGGGGACCGGGGAGCTGTTTTTT. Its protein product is CASSVDRGTGELFF.

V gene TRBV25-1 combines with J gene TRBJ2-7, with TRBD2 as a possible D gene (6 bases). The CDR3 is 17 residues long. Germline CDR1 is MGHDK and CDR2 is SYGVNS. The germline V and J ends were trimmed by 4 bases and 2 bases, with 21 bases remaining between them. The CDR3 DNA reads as TGTGCCAGCAGTGCCTCCCCTAGCGCCGGAAGGGCCTACGAGCAGTACTTC. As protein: CASSASPSAGRAYEQYF.

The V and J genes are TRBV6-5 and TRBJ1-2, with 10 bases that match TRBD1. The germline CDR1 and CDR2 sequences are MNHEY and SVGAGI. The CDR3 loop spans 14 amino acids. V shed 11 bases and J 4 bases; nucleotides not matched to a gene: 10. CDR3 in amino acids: CASRQGAVVYGYTF. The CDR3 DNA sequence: TGTGCCTCTCGACAGGGGGCCGTTGTCTATGGCTACACCTTC.

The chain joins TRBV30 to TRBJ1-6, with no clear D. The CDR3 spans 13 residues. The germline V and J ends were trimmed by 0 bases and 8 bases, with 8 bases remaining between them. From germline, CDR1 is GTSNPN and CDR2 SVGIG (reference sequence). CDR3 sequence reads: CAWSVRQDSPLHF. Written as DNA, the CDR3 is TGTGCCTGGAGTGTACGCCAGGATTCACCCCTCCACTTT.